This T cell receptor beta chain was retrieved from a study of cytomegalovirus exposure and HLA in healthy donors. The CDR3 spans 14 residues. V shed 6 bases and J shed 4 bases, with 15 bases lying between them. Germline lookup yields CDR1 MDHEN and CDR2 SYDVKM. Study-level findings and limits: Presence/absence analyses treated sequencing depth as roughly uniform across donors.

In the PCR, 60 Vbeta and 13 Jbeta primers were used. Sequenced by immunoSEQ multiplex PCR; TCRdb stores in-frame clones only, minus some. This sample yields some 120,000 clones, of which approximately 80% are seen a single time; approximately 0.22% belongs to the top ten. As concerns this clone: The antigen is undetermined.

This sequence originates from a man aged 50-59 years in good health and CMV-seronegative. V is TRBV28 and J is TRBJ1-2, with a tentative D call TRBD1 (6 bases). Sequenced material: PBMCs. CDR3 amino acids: CASRQGNGVYGYTF. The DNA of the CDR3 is TGTGCCAGCAGACAGGGAAACGGGGTCTATGGCTACACCTTC.